This T cell receptor beta chain derives from a study of Graves' ophthalmopathy and Graves' hyperthyroidism. Investigators amplified TCR beta CDR3 regions from RNA transcripts. The authors performed first-round RT-PCR with HTBI primers and then a second-round multiplex PCR. TCRdb used MiXCR to reprocess the multiplex PCR reads, holding one entry per CDR3 protein. This table has hundreds of thousands of distinct CDR3 sequences, roughly 20% appearing once. This receptor was identified in a woman aged 18 to 35 with stable Graves' hyperthyroidism. Some clones in this sample may be carry-over from other donors' samples. Sequencing was performed on peripheral blood.

In nucleotides, the CDR3 is TGTGCCATCAGTGACGGGCCGACGGAGACCCAGTACTTC. Translated, it gives CAISDGPTETQYF. This chain connects TRBV10-3 to TRBJ2-5, with D uncertain. V lost 3 bases to trimming and J lost 5 bases, with 10 bases between them. The CDR3 is made up of 13 amino acids. Germline values: CDR1 ENHRY, CDR2 SYGVKD.